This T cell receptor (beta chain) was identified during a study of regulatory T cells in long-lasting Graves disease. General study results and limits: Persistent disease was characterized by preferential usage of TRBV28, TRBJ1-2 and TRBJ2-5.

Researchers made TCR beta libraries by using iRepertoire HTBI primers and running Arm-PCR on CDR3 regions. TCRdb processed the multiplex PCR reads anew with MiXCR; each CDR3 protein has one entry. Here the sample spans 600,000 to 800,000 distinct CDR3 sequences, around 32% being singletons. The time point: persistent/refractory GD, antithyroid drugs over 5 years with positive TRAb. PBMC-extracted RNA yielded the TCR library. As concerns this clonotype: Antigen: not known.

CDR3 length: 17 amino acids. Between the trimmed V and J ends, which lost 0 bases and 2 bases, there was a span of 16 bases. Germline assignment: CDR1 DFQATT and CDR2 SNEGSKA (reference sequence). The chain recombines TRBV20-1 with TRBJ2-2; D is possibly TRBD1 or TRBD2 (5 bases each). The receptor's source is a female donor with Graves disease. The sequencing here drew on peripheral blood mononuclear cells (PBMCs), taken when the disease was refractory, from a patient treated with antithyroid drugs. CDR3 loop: CSARDTRDGYNTGELFF. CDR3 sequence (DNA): TGCAGTGCTAGAGATACAAGGGACGGATATAACACCGGGGAGCTGTTTTTT.